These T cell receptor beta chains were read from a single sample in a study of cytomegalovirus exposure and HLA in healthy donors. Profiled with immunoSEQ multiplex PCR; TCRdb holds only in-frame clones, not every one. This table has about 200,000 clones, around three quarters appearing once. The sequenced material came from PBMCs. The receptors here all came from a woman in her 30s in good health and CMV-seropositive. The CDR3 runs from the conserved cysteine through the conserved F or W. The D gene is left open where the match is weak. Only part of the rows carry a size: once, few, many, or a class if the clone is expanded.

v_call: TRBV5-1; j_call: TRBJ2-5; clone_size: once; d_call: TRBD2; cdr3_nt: TGCGCCACCGCCAATAGCGGGGGGGCCGGAGAGACCCAGTACTTC; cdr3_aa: CATANSGGAGETQYF
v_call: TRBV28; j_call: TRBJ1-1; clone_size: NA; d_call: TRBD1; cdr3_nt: TGTGCCAGCAGTTCCGGACAGGGACAGAGCACTGAAGCTTTCTTT; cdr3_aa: CASSSGQGQSTEAFF
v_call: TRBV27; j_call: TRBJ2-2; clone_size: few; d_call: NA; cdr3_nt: TGTGCCAGCACCTTAAACACCGGGGAGCTGTTTTTT; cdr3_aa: CASTLNTGELFF
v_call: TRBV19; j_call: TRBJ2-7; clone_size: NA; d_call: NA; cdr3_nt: TGTGCCAGTAGTTCCACGGGACATAGCTCCTACGAGCAGTACTTC; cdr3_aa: CASSSTGHSSYEQYF
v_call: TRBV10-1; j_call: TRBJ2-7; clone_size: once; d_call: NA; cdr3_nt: TGCGCCAGCAGTGAGTCCAACCCCCAGGAGCAGTACTTC; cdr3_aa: CASSESNPQEQYF
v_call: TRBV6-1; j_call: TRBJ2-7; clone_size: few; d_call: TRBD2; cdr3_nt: TGTGCCAGCAGAACCACTAGCGGCCCGTCCTACGAGCAGTACTTC; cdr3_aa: CASRTTSGPSYEQYF
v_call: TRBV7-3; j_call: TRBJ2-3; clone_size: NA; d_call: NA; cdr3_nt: TGTGCCAGCAGCTTAATACACACAGATACGCAGTATTTT; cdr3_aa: CASSLIHTDTQYF
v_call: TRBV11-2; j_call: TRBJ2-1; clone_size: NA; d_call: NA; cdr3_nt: TGTGCCAGCAGCTTTGGGGGGTGGTTGAGGTACCTGCACAATGAGCAGTTCTTC; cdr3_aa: CASSFGGWLRYLHNEQFF
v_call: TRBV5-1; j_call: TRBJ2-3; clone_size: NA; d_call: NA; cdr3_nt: TGCGCCAGCAGCTTGGTCTACCCAGATACGCAGTATTTT; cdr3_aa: CASSLVYPDTQYF
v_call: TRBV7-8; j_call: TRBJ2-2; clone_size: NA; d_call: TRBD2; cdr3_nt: TGTGCCAGCAGTCTCCCAGCGGGGGACACCGGGGAGCTGTTTTTT; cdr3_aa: CASSLPAGDTGELFF
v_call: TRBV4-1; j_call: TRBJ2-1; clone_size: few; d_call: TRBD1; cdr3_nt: TGCGCCAGCAGCCCCTCCGGGACAGGGGGCGATGAGCAGTTCTTC; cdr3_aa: CASSPSGTGGDEQFF
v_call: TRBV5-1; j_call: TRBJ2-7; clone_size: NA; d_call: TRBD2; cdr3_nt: TGCGCCAGCAGACCGGGACTAGGAAGGTCCTACGAGCAGTACTTC; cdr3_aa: CASRPGLGRSYEQYF
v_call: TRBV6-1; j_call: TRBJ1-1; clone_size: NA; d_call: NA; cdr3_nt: TGTGCCAGCAATAGGGGTAGGGCGGACACTGAAGCTTTCTTT; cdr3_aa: CASNRGRADTEAFF
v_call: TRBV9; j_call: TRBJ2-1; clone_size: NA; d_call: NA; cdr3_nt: TGTGCCAGCAGCCCCGGACATGGCTCCTACAATGAGCAGTTCTTC; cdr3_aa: CASSPGHGSYNEQFF
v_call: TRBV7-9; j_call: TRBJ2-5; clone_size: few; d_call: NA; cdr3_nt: TGTGCCAGCAGCTTAGTGGGACACCCGGAAGAGACCCAGTACTTC; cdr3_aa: CASSLVGHPEETQYF
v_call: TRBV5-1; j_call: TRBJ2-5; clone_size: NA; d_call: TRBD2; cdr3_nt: TGCGCCAGCAGCTGGGGGACTAGCGGGATAGGTTCTGAGACCCAGTACTTC; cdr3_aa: CASSWGTSGIGSETQYF
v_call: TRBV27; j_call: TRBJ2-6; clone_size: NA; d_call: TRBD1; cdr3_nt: TGTGCCAGCAGTTCGCCTTACAGGGGAGTAGGTGGGGCCAACGTCCTGACTTTC; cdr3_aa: CASSSPYRGVGGANVLTF
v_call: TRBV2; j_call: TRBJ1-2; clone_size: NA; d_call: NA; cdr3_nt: TGTGCCAGCATTAGGGAGGTTGGCTACACCTTC; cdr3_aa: CASIREVGYTF
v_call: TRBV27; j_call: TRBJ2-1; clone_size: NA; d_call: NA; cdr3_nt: TGTGCCAGCAGTCCCACAGGGTTCGGCCAGCCCAGCTACAATGAGCAGTTCTTC; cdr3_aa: CASSPTGFGQPSYNEQFF
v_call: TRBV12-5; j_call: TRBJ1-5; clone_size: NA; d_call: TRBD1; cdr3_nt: TGTGCTAGTGCTCTGGACAGGGGGGGCTATAGCAATCAGCCCCAGCATTTT; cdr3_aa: CASALDRGGYSNQPQHF
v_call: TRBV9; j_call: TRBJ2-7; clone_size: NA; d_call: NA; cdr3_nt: TGTGCCAGCAGCGTAGGGGCAGCCGATTACTACGAGCAGTACTTC; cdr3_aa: CASSVGAADYYEQYF
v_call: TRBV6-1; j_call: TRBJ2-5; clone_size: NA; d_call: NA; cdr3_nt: TGTGCCAGCAGTACTTTCAGGGGGGCGGGAGAGACCCAGTACTTC; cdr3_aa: CASSTFRGAGETQYF
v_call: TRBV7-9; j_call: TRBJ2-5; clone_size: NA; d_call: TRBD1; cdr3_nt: TGTTCCAGCAGCCCCGGGACAGGGGGGCGGGAGACCCAGTACTTC; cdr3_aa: CSSSPGTGGRETQYF
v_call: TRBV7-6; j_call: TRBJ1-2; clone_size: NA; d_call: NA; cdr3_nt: TGTGCCAGCAGCTTAATGGGCGCATCCAACTATGGCTACACCTTC; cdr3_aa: CASSLMGASNYGYTF
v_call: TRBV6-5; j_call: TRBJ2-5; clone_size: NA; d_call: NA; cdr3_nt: TGTGCCAGCAGTAAATCTACAGGTGACCAAGAGACCCAGTACTTC; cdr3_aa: CASSKSTGDQETQYF
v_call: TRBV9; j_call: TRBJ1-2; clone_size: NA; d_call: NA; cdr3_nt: TGTGCCAGCAGCGCCGCCCAGGGGCCTTGGGGCTACACCTTC; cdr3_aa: CASSAAQGPWGYTF
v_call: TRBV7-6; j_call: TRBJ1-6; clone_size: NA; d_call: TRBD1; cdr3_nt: TGTGCCAGCAGCATACGACAGGGGACGTCACCCCTCCACTTT; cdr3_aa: CASSIRQGTSPLHF
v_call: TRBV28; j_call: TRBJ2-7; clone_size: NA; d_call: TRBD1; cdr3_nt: TGTGCCAGCAGTTTATGGACAGGGGGGCAGTACTTC; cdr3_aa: CASSLWTGGQYF
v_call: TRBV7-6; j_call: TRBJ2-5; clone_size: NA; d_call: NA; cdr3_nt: TGTGCCAGCAGGCCTTCCCAGGGGTCGACGGAGACCCAGTACTTC; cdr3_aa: CASRPSQGSTETQYF
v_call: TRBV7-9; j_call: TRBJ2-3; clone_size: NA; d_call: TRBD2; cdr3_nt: TGTGCCAGCAGCCTGTCGAGCGGGGGGCCCACAGATACGCAGTATTTT; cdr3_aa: CASSLSSGGPTDTQYF
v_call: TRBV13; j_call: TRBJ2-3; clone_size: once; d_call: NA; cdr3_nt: TGTGCCAGCAGCTTAAGGGACACTGGCACAGATACGCAGTATTTT; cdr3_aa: CASSLRDTGTDTQYF
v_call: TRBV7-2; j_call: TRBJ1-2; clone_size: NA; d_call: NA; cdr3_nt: TGTGCCAGCAGCACTAGTGGGGCAGCGGGCTATGGCTACACCTTC; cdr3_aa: CASSTSGAAGYGYTF
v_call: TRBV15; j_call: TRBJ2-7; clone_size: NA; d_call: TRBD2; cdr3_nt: TGTGCCACCAGCAGAGATCAGACTAGCGTACTGAGGACCTACGAGCAGTACTTC; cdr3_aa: CATSRDQTSVLRTYEQYF
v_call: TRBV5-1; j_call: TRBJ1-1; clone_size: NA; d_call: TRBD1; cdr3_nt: TGCGCCAGCAGCCAAGACAGGGGAAAGGACACTGAAGCTTTCTTT; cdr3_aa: CASSQDRGKDTEAFF
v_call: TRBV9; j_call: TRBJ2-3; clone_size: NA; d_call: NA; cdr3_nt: TGTGCCAGCAGCTTGGGACTGATCACAGATACGCAGTATTTT; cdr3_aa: CASSLGLITDTQYF
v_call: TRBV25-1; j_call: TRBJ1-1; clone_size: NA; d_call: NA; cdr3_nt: TGTGCCAGCAGTGCGGACACTGAAGCTTTCTTT; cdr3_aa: CASSADTEAFF
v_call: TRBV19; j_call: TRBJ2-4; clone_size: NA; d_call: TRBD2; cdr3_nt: TGTGCCAGTAGTCCAACTAGCGGGAGGGCCCCCAAAAACATTCAGTACTTC; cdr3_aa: CASSPTSGRAPKNIQYF
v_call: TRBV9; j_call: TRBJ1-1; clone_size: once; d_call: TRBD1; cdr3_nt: TGTGCCAGCAGCGGACCCGACAGGGGGAATACTGAAGCTTTCTTT; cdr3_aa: CASSGPDRGNTEAFF
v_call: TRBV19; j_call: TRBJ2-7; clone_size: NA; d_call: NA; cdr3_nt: TGTGCCAGTAGTGGCGGGACAGTCCATTACGAGCAGTACTTC; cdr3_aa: CASSGGTVHYEQYF
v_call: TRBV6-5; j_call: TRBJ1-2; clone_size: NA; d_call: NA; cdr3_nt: TGTGCCAGCAGTTACGGGCCAGGGTCTGGCTACACCTTC; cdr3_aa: CASSYGPGSGYTF
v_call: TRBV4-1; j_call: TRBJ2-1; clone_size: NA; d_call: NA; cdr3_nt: TGCGCCAGCAGCCATCTCCCTTGGCGGACATACAATGAGCAGTTCTTC; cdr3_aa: CASSHLPWRTYNEQFF
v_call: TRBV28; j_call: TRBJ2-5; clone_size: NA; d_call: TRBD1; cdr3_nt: TGTGCCAGCAGTTTGGTTGCCAGGGGGGAGACCCAGTACTTC; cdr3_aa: CASSLVARGETQYF
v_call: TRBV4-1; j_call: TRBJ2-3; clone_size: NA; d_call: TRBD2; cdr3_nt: TGCGCCAGCAGCCAAGCACCCAAGCGGGGGCCTACAGATACGCAGTATTTT; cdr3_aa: CASSQAPKRGPTDTQYF
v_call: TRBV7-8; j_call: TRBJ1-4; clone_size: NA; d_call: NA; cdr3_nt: TGTGCCAGCAGCTTAGACATCGGGAGATCAACTAATGAAAAACTGTTTTTT; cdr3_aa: CASSLDIGRSTNEKLFF
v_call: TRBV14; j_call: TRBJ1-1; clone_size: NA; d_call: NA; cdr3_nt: TGTGCCAGCAGCCGCGGGACGGAGAACACTGAAGCTTTCTTT; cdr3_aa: CASSRGTENTEAFF
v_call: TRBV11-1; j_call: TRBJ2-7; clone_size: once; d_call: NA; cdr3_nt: TGTGCCAGCAGCTTAGGAGTCGGCGGGAACTACGAGCAGTACTTC; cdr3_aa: CASSLGVGGNYEQYF